This record covers a single T cell receptor beta chain. What it recognizes is unknown. The data belong to a study of T cell responses to AZD1222 COVID-19 vaccine. The assay was immunoSEQ multiplex PCR, and TCRdb's table has in-frame clones only and misses some. Found here are some 28,000 clones, roughly 78% of them singletons; the top ten hold about 5.3%. Overall study results and limits: At 160-218 and 743-854, vaccine-associated CD4 TCRs were dominant, and they spanned spike. The reported proportion of spike-specific TCRs targeting unmutated variant regions was nearly half.

The germline V and J ends were trimmed by 5 bases and 4 bases, with 17 bases remaining between them. In germline, CDR1 is SEHNR, CDR2 FQNEAQ (reference sequence). The CDR3 runs 15 residues. Here the sequenced sample was peripheral blood, taken on day 0 of AZD1222 vaccination. This TCR was recovered from an adult in good health. V and J are TRBV7-9 and TRBJ1-1; weak D call: TRBD1 (6 bases). CDR3 in amino acids: CASSNEQGGGTEAFF. Written as DNA, the CDR3 is TGTGCCAGCAGCAACGAACAGGGAGGGGGCACTGAAGCTTTCTTT.